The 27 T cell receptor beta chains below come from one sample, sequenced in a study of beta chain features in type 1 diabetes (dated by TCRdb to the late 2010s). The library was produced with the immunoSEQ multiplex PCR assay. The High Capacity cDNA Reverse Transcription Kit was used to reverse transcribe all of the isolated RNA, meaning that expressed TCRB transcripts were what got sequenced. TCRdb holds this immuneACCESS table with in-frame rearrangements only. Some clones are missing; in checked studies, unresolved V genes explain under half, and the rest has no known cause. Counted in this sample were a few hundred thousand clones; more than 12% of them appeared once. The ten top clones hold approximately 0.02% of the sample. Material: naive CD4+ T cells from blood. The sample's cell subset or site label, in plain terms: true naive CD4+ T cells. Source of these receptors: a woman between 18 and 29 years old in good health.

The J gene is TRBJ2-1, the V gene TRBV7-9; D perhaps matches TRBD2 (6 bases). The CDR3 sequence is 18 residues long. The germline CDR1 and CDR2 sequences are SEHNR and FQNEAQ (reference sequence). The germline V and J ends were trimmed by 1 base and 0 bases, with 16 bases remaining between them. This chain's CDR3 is CASSLEASSESSYNEQFF. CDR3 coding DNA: TGTGCCAGCAGCTTAGAGGCTTCTAGCGAGTCCTCCTACAATGAGCAGTTCTTC. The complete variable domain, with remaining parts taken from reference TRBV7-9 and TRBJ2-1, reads DTGVSQNPRHKITKRGQNVTFRCDPISEHNRLYWYRQTLGQGPEFLTYFQNEAQLEKSRLLSDRFSAERPKGSFSTLEIQRTEQGDSAMYLCASSLEASSESSYNEQFFGPGTRLTVL.

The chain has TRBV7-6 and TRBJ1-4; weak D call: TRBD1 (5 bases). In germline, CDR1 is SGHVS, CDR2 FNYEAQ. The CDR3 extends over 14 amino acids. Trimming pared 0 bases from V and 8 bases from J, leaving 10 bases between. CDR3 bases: TGTGCCAGCAGCTTAGCGCTGGGGCGGGAAAAACTGTTTTTT. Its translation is CASSLALGREKLFF.

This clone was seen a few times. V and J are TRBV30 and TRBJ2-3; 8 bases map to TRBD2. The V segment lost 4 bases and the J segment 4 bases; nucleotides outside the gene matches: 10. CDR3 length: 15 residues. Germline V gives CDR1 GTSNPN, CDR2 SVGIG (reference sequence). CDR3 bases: TGTGCCTGGAAGGCCACTAGCGGTGTCGCAGATACGCAGTATTTT. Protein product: CAWKATSGVADTQYF.

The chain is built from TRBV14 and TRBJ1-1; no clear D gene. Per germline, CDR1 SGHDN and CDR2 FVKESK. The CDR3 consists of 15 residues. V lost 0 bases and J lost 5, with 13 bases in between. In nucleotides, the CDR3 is TGTGCCAGCAGCCAAGATGCGGGTTCGGGGACTGAAGCTTTCTTT. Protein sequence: CASSQDAGSGTEAFF.

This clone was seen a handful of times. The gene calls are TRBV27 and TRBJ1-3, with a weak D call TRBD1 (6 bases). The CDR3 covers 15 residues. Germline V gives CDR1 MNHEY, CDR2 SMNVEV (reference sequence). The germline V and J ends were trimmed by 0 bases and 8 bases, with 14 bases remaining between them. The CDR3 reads CASSLSQGARDTIYF. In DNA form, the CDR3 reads TGTGCCAGCAGTTTATCACAGGGTGCGAGGGACACCATATATTTT.

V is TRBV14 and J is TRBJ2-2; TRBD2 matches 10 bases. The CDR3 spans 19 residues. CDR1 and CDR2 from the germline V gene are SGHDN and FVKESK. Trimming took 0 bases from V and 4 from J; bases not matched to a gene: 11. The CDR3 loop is CASSQERLAGDPATGELFF. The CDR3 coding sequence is TGTGCCAGCAGCCAAGAACGGCTAGCGGGAGACCCCGCCACCGGGGAGCTGTTTTTT.

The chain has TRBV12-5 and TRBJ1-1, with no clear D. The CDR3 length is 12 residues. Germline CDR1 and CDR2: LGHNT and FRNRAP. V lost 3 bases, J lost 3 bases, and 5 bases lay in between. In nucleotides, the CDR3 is TGTGCTAGTGGTTTCGGGTACACTGAAGCTTTCTTT. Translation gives CASGFGYTEAFF.

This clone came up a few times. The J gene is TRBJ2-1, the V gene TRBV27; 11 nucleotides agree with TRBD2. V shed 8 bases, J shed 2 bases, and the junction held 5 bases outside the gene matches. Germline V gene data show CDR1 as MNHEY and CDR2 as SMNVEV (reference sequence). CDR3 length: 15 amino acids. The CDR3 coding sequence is TGTGCCAGCGGCATACTAGCGGGAGCCTACAATGAGCAGTTCTTC. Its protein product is CASGILAGAYNEQFF.

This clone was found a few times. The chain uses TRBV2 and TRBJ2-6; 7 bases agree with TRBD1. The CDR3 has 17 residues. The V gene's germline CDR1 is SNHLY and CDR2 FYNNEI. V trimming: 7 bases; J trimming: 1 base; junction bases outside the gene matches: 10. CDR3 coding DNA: TGTGCCAGCACTAAACAGGGGCTGGCGTCTGGGGCCAACGTCCTGACTTTC. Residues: CASTKQGLASGANVLTF.

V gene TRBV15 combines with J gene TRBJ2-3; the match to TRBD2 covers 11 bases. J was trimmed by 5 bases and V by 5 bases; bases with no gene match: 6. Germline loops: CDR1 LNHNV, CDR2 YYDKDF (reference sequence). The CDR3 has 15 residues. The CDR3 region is CATSSLAGGEDTQYF. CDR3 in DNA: TGTGCCACCAGCTCCCTAGCGGGAGGCGAAGATACGCAGTATTTT. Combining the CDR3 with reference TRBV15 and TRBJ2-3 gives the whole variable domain DAMVIQNPRYQVTQFGKPVTLSCSQTLNHNVMYWYQQKSSQAPKLLFHYYDKDFNNEADTPDNFQSRRPNTSFCFLDIRSPGLGDTAMYLCATSSLAGGEDTQYFGPGTRLTVL.

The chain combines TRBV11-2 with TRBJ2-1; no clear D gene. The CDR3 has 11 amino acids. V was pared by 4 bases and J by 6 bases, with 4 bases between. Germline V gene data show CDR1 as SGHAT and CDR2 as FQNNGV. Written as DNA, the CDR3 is TGTGCCAGCAGCTCCCGCAATGAGCAGTTCTTC. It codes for CASSSRNEQFF.

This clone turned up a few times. As DNA, the CDR3 is TGTGCCAGCAGCTTAGAAGCCACCGTGAGCACTGAAGCTTTCTTT. Protein sequence: CASSLEATVSTEAFF. The chain carries TRBV7-2 and TRBJ1-1; D unresolved. Per germline, CDR1 SGHTA and CDR2 FQGNSA. The ends were cut back, 1 base at V and 4 bases at J, with 13 bases in the middle. The CDR3 sequence is 15 residues long.

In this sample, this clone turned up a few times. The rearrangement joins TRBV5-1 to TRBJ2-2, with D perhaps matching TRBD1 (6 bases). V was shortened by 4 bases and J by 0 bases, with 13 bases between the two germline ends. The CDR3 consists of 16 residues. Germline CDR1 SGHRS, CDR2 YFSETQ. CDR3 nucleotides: TGCGCCAGCAGCCTAACGACAGGCACGAACACCGGGGAGCTGTTTTTT. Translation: CASSLTTGTNTGELFF.

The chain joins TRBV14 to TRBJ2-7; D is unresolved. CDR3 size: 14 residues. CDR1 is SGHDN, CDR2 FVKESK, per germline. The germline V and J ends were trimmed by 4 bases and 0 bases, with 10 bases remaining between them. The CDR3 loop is CASSPRTVSYEQYF. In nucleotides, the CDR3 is TGTGCCAGCAGCCCCAGAACAGTCTCCTACGAGCAGTACTTC.

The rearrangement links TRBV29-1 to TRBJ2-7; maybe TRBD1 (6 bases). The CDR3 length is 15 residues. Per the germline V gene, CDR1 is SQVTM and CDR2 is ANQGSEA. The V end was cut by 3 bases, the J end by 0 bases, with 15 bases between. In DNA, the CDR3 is TGCAGCGTTGACAAGCCAGGACAGAGCTCCTACGAGCAGTACTTC. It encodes CSVDKPGQSSYEQYF.

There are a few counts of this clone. This CDR3 is CASSFFSGRAVEQFF. The CDR3 DNA is TGTGCCAGCAGCTTTTTTAGCGGGAGGGCGGTTGAGCAGTTCTTC. The rearrangement joins TRBV5-6 to TRBJ2-1; TRBD2 agrees at 11 bases. The J segment lost 9 bases and the V segment lost 2 bases, leaving 7 bases of the junction unmatched. The V gene's germline CDR1 is SGHDT and CDR2 YYEEEE. The CDR3 loop spans 15 amino acids.

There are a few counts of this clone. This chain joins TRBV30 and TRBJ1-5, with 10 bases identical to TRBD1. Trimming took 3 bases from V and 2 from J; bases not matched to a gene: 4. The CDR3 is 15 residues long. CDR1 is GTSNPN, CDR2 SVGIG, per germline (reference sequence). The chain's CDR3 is CAWRDGTGGNQPQHF. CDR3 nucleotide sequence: TGTGCCTGGAGGGACGGGACAGGGGGCAATCAGCCCCAGCATTTT.

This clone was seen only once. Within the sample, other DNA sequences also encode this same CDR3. The DNA for the CDR3 is TGTGCCAGCAGTTTGGCAGGGGGCTCTGGGGCCAACGTCCTGACTTTC. Its translation: CASSLAGGSGANVLTF. The V call is TRBV28, the J call TRBJ2-6; 7 bases agree with TRBD1. In germline, CDR1 is MDHEN, CDR2 SYDVKM. CDR3 size: 16 residues. V was pared by 3 bases and J by 0 bases, with 2 bases of the junction left unmatched. The complete variable domain, with remaining parts taken from reference TRBV28 and TRBJ2-6, reads DVKVTQSSRYLVKRTGEKVFLECVQDMDHENMFWYRQDPGLGLRLIYFSYDVKMKEKGDIPEGYSVSREKKERFSLILESASTNQTSMYLCASSLAGGSGANVLTFGAGSRLTVL.

The CDR3 DNA follows: TGCGCCAGCAGTTCTCAGGGGCACACAGATACGCAGTATTTT. It codes for CASSSQGHTDTQYF. This sequence joins TRBV5-1 and TRBJ2-3; possibly TRBD1 for D (6 bases). Trimming removed 5 bases from V and 2 bases from J, with 12 bases in between. The CDR3 is 14 residues long. Germline assignment: CDR1 SGHRS and CDR2 YFSETQ.

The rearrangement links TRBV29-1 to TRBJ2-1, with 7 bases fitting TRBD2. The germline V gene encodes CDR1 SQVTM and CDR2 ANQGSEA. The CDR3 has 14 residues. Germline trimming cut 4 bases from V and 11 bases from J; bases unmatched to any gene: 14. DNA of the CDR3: TGCAGCGTTGGGGGGGGTAGCGCGTTGCTTAAGCAGTTCTTC. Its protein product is CSVGGGSALLKQFF.

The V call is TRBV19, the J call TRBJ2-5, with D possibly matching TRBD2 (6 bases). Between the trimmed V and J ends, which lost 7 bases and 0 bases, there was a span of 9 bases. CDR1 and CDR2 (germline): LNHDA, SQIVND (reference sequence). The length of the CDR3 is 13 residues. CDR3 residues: CASNPGDQETQYF. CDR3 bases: TGTGCCAGTAACCCGGGGGACCAAGAGACCCAGTACTTC.

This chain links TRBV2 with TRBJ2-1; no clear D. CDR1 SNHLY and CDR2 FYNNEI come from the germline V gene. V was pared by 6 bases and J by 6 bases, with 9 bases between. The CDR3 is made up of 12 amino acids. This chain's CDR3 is CASSRILNEQFF. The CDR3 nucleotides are TGTGCCAGCAGCCGTATTCTCAATGAGCAGTTCTTC.

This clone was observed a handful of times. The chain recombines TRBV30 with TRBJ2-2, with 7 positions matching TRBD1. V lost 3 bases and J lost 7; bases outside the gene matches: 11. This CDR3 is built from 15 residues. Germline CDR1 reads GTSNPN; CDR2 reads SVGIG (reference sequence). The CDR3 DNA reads TGTGCCTGGAGCTCTCTGAGGGGGCGTATCGGGGAGCTGTTTTTT. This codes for CAWSSLRGRIGELFF.

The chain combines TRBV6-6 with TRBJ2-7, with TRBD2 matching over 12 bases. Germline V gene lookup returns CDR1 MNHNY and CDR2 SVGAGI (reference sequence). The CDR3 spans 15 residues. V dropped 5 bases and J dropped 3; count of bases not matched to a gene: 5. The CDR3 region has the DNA TGTGCCAGCAGTGGCCTAGCGGGAGGGCTCTACGAGCAGTACTTC. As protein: CASSGLAGGLYEQYF.

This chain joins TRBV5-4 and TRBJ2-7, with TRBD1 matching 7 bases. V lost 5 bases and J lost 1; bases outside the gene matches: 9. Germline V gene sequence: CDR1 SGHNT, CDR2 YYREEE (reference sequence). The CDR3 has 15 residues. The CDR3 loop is CASRYQWDRSYEQYF. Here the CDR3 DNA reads TGTGCCAGCAGGTATCAGTGGGACAGATCCTACGAGCAGTACTTC.

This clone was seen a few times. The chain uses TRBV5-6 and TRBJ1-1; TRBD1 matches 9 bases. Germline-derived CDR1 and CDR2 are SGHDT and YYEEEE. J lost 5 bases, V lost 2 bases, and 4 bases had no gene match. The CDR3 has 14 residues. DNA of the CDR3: TGTGCCAGCAGCTTCGGACAGGGGAGGACTGAAGCTTTCTTT. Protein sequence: CASSFGQGRTEAFF. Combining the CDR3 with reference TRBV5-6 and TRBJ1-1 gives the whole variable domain DAGVTQSPTHLIKTRGQQVTLRCSPKSGHDTVSWYQQALGQGPQFIFQYYEEEERQRGNFPDRFSGHQFPNYSSELNVNALLLGDSALYLCASSFGQGRTEAFFGQGTRLTVV.

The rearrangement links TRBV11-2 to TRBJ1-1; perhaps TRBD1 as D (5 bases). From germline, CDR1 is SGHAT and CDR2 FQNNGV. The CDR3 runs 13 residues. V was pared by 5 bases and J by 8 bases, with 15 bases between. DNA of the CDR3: TGTGCCAGCAGCCTAAGCCGAAGGGGAGAAGCTTTCTTT. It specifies CASSLSRRGEAFF.